This T cell receptor beta chain was captured in a study of beta chain features in type 1 diabetes. Across the whole study: Summed over all samples, the examined sorted cells came to 95 million to 120 million.

The CDR3 spans 12 residues. The V gene's germline CDR1 is SNHLY and CDR2 FYNNEI. Trimming removed 8 bases from V and 7 bases from J; junction bases left unmatched: 7. The sequenced template was cDNA made from the entire isolated RNA. Assay used: immunoSEQ multiplex PCR; TCRdb lists only in-frame clones, some missing. This sample has 200,000 to 300,000 clones, with about 15% found just once. Regarding this clone: The antigen remains unidentified.

Study-wide results and caveats: The question of HLA type influencing TCRB rearrangement was one that remained unresolved here. Within each of all four CD4+ subsets, Type 1 diabetes patients had TCRB CDR3s that were moderately but significantly shorter.

Donors underwent one heparinised blood draw, about 120 mL on average. This TCR was sampled from a man under 40 with type 1 diabetes. Sequencing used naive CD4+ T cells from blood. The chain links TRBV2 to TRBJ2-7, with TRBD2 matching over 8 bases. This chain's CDR3 is CASSGGTWEQYF. The CDR3 region has the DNA TGTGCCAGCTCGGGGGGGACCTGGGAGCAGTACTTC.